One and the same sample provided the 18 T cell receptor beta chains below, sequenced in a study of T cells in tumors after PD-1 blockade. Measured with immunoSEQ multiplex PCR; TCRdb has only the in-frame clones, and not every one. The sample includes approximately 50,000 clones, 65% to 80% of them seen just once. This material consisted of PBMCs, taken before anti-PD-1 therapy. The origin of the receptors is a human donor with advanced basal cell or squamous cell carcinoma (not recorded which).

This clone appeared a few times. This sample includes further DNA sequences coding for the same CDR3. The V and J genes are TRBV5-4 and TRBJ1-1; D is possibly TRBD1 (5 bases). CDR3 length: 12 residues. Germline values: CDR1 SGHNT, CDR2 YYREEE (reference sequence). V gave up 2 bases and J gave up 3 bases, with 5 bases separating them. The CDR3 region has the DNA TGTGCCAGCAGCTTAGGGGACACTGAAGCTTTCTTT. Translating gives CASSLGDTEAFF.

CDR3 in amino acids: CASSLGGPGANVLTF. CDR3 in DNA: TGCGCCAGCAGCTTGGGGGGGCCCGGGGCCAACGTCCTGACTTTC. The V gene is TRBV5-1, the J gene TRBJ2-6; D may be TRBD1 (6 bases). The germline gives CDR1 SGHRS, CDR2 YFSETQ. The length of the CDR3 is 15 residues. Deletions cut 0 bases from V and 4 bases from J, with 8 bases between.

The chain is built from TRBV7-2 and TRBJ2-1; D is possibly TRBD2 (5 bases). Germline V lookup: CDR1 SGHTA, CDR2 FQGNSA. Trimming pared 5 bases from V and 4 bases from J, leaving 15 bases between. The CDR3 sequence is 15 residues long. CDR3 region: CASSRQQTGYNEQFF. Written as DNA, the CDR3 is TGTGCCAGCAGCCGCCAACAGACGGGATACAATGAGCAGTTCTTC.

This chain connects TRBV5-1 to TRBJ2-5; TRBD2 is a possible D gene (6 bases). CDR1 is SGHRS and CDR2 is YFSETQ in the germline V gene. The CDR3 length is 15 residues. The V gene lost 6 bases and the J gene lost 5 bases, with 20 bases spanning the gap. CDR3 nucleotide sequence: TGCGCCAGCACCAGGAACTCGATAGCGGCGGAGACCCAGTACTTC. Translation gives CASTRNSIAAETQYF.

The chain links TRBV5-4 to TRBJ2-7, with 11 bases lining up with TRBD2. CDR3 length: 16 amino acids. Germline-derived CDR1 and CDR2 are SGHNT and YYREEE (reference sequence). Unmatched junction bases numbered 10, after V lost 4 bases and J lost 4 bases. This CDR3 reads CASSAFTSGSGYEQYF. For the CDR3, the DNA is TGTGCCAGCAGCGCTTTTACTAGCGGGAGTGGGTACGAGCAGTACTTC.

V and J are TRBV7-9 and TRBJ2-3, with 8 bases matching TRBD1. V was clipped by 7 bases and J by 3 bases; unmatched bases: 6. In germline, CDR1 is SEHNR, CDR2 FQNEAQ (reference sequence). The CDR3 has 14 amino acids. The CDR3 here is CASIRQGATDTQYF. The CDR3 DNA reads as TGTGCCAGCATAAGGCAGGGGGCTACAGATACGCAGTATTTT.

Of note for this clone: Sequence at one end of the junction differs from germline and may be a read error. This rearrangement joins TRBV6-2 or TRBV6-3 to TRBJ2-5; D is possibly TRBD2 (6 bases). CDR3 length equals 14 residues. The germline V gene encodes CDR1 MNHEY and CDR2 SVGEGT. CDR3 bases: TGTGCCAGCAGCCTCGTTAGCGGCCAAGCGACCCAGTACTTC. Translation gives CASSLVSGQATQYF.

This clone is labeled as medium-sized. The rearrangement joins TRBV6-5 to TRBJ1-5, with a weak D call TRBD1 (6 bases). Germline-derived CDR1 and CDR2 are MNHEY and SVGAGI. This CDR3 has 13 residues. Trimming cost V 6 bases and J 6 bases, with 12 bases left between them. This chain's CDR3 is CASSHRESQPQHF. The CDR3 nucleotides are TGTGCCAGCAGCCACAGGGAAAGTCAGCCCCAGCATTTT.

The rearrangement joins TRBV5-6 to TRBJ1-1, with D possibly TRBD1 on 5 matching bases. Trimming removed 3 bases from V and 2 bases from J, with 8 bases in between. Germline assignment: CDR1 SGHDT and CDR2 YYEEEE. This CDR3 comprises 13 residues. As DNA, the CDR3 is TGTGCCAGCAGCTCCAGGGTTAACACTGAAGCTTTCTTT. Its translation: CASSSRVNTEAFF.

V and J are TRBV5-5 and TRBJ2-7; TRBD1 aligns across 11 bases. V lost 2 bases, J lost 4 bases, and 5 bases stayed unmatched. The V gene's germline CDR1 is SGHKS and CDR2 YYEKEE (reference sequence). The CDR3 spans 15 residues. The CDR3 nucleotides read TGTGCCAGCAGCTTTACGGGACAGGGGGGGTACGAGCAGTACTTC. Translation gives CASSFTGQGGYEQYF.

The J gene is TRBJ2-2, the V gene TRBV24-1; tentatively, D is TRBD2 (5 bases). Between the trimmed V and J ends, which lost 4 bases and 9 bases, there was a span of 20 bases. Germline loops: CDR1 KGHDR, CDR2 SFDVKD. CDR3 length equals 16 residues. Written as DNA, the CDR3 is TGTGCCACCAGTGAGGTGACTATGAGGGAACACCGGGAGCTGTTTTTT. It is translated as CATSEVTMREHRELFF.

The V and J genes are TRBV23-1 and TRBJ1-1; 8 bases align to TRBD1. TRBV23-1 is an ORF, with its function uncertain. The junction had 8 bases not matched to a gene; V was cut back by 4 bases and J by 4 bases. The length of the CDR3 is 15 residues. The CDR3: CASSLRRQGITEAFF. In DNA, the CDR3 is TGCGCCAGCAGTCTCCGGAGACAGGGGATCACTGAAGCTTTCTTT.

This rearrangement joins TRBV28 to TRBJ1-3, with unresolved D. Germline lookup yields CDR1 MDHEN and CDR2 SYDVKM. The CDR3 consists of 15 residues. Trimming shortened V by 8 bases and J by 2 bases, and 16 bases separated the two germline ends. DNA of the CDR3: TGTGCCAGCCAGAGCGAGGGTTCTACTGGAAACACCATATATTTT. Its protein is CASQSEGSTGNTIYF.

The V gene is TRBV9, the J gene TRBJ2-7; no firm D call. Looked up from germline, CDR1 is SGDLS and CDR2 is YYNGEE. With 7 bases removed from V and 3 bases from J, the gap between germline ends came to 14 bases. The CDR3 spans 13 residues. This CDR3 is CASAPGTGYEQYF. The CDR3 region has the DNA TGTGCCAGCGCGCCCGGTACGGGCTACGAGCAGTACTTC.

This chain connects TRBV28 to TRBJ2-1; D is perhaps TRBD2 (6 bases). The V gene's germline CDR1 is MDHEN and CDR2 SYDVKM. The CDR3 is 14 residues long. Trimming took 5 bases from V and 0 from J, leaving 8 bases between them. This CDR3 is CASSRTISYNEQFF. CDR3 DNA: TGTGCCAGCAGTCGGACTATCTCCTACAATGAGCAGTTCTTC.

By proportion, this clone is large. The J gene is TRBJ2-1, the V gene TRBV4-2; D possibly corresponds to TRBD2 (5 bases). Germline CDR1 is LGHNA and CDR2 is YNFKEQ. Trimming took off 2 bases at V and 7 bases at J, with 18 bases between the two ends. The CDR3 has 16 amino acids. This chain's CDR3 is CASSQSGVGLENEQFF. In DNA, the CDR3 is TGTGCCAGCAGCCAATCTGGGGTAGGACTCGAAAATGAGCAGTTCTTC.

The chain employs TRBV7-2 and TRBJ1-1, with D unclear. Trimming pared 1 base from V and 3 bases from J, leaving 9 bases between. CDR1 is SGHTA and CDR2 is FQGNSA in the germline V gene. CDR3 length: 14 residues. This CDR3 reads CASSLVPGDTEAFF. For the CDR3, the DNA is TGTGCCAGCAGCTTAGTCCCTGGGGACACTGAAGCTTTCTTT.

The chain uses TRBV6-5 and TRBJ2-7; D not resolved. Germline CDR1 MNHEY, CDR2 SVGAGI. V gave up 8 bases and J gave up 5 bases, with 10 bases separating them. This CDR3 is 11 amino acids long. CDR3 nucleotide sequence: TGTGCCAGCCGCGACATCCACGAGCAGTACTTC. Protein: CASRDIHEQYF.